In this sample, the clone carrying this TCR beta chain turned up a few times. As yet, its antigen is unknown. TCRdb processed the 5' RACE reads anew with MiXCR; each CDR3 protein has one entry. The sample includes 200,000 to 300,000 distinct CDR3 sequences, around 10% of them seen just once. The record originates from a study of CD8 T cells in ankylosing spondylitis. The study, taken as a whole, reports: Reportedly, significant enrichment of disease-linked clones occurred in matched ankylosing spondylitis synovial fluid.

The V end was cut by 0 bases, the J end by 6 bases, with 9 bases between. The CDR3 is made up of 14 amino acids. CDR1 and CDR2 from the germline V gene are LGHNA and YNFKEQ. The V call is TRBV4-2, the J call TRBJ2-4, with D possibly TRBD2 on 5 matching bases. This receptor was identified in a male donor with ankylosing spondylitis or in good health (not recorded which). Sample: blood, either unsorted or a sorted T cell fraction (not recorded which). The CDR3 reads CASSQETKSNIQYF. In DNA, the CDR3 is TGTGCCAGCAGCCAAGAGACTAAATCAAACATTCAGTACTTC.